This T cell receptor (beta chain) was sequenced during a study of vaccination and CD4 T cells after COVID-19. Study background: A median of approximately 72 days (range 14 to 241) separated dose two from the taking of post-vaccine samples. Cultures serving as controls received a peptide pool (CEFX or HIV-1 Nef) or no peptide. Study-level results: Convalescent patients showed a median around 90% of reactive clones that were seen only post-vaccination.

V lost 5 bases and J 2 bases, leaving 6 bases between the germline ends. The CDR3 spans 12 residues. The germline CDR1 and CDR2 sequences are MDHEN and SYDVKM. In regard to this clonotype: Its antigen is not known.

Sequenced with the Oncomine TCR Beta short-read assay was DNA taken from cultured CD4+ T cells. MiXCR, applied by TCRdb to the PCR reads, yields one record per CDR3 protein. The profile shows about 20,000 distinct CDR3 sequences, roughly 47% of them singletons. The treatment was: approximately 9-day PBMC culture with coronavirus spike peptide pools or control peptides (ViraFEST assay). The receptor's source is a human donor who had recovered from COVID-19. The sequencing input was CD4+ T cells from blood, cultured in vitro. This rearrangement joins TRBV28 to TRBJ1-2, with no clear D. The DNA for the CDR3 is TGTGCCAGCAGTCTATACAACTATGGCTACACCTTC. Its protein is CASSLYNYGYTF.